One TCR beta chain is described in this entry. This clonotype was seen a few times. Its binding antigen is unknown. Base qualities are missing; no much larger clone stands one base away. The data were taken from a study of early T cells in non-severe SARS-CoV-2 infection (dated by TCRdb to the early 2020s). Background on the whole study: Because TCR sequencing relied on bulk RNA taken from unsorted whole blood, pairing of alpha and beta chains was not possible.

A case-control design nested within a healthcare worker cohort in London, UK, was used, with weekly nasopharyngeal swab PCR tests and blood sampling performed. Healthcare workers were recruited between 23 and 31 March 2020, during the week of the UK lockdown, and were followed weekly for up to roughly 15 weeks. Overall study outcomes, separate from this receptor: VDJdb matching was skewed toward anti-spike CD8 responses and likely underestimated virus-specific expansions, missing private and CD4 specificities.

In the germline V gene, CDR1 corresponds to SGHTA and CDR2 to FQGNSA. V ends up 5 bases short and J 3 bases short, with an unmatched junction base count of 10. There are 17 amino acids in the CDR3, from cysteine to phenylalanine inclusive. Left in the record is the CDR3 DNA by itself, 51 bases read in frame from the first base. Receptors were amplified or captured by 5' RACE. Sequencing was performed on a NextSeq 500. In the TCR library protocol, unique molecular identifiers were attached to individual cDNA molecules to correct for PCR bias and sequencing error. Both TCR alpha and beta chains were sequenced, and tight co-correlation was observed between alpha and beta sequence abundances in each sample. On the authors' methods: V gene, J gene and CDR3 annotation of TCR sequences was performed with Decombinator V4. Expanded TCRs were defined as changing significantly between any two time points under a Poisson model with p below 0.0001. TCR abundances were normalised to the total number of TCRs sequenced per sample and were expressed as counts per million. MAIT TCRs were defined by TRAV1-2 paired with TRAJ12, TRAJ20 or TRAJ33, and iNKT TCRs by TRAV10 paired with TRAJ18. VDJdb, accessed 1 November 2021, was searched for CMV, EBV and SARS-CoV-2 annotated TCRs, excluding TCRs annotated for multiple antigens. TCRdb handled the public reads itself, with Q25 trimming in fastp and clone calling in MiXCR, and kept productive beta chains. Under each unique CDR3 protein, matching rows form one entry showing the most common genes and DNA. These V and J calls rely on TCRdb rather than the paper's analysis. The sample data list about 36,000 distinct CDR3 sequences, and around 6.5% of these were observed just once. The ten largest account for around 25% of the sample.

The origin of this receptor is an adult who was a healthcare worker with PCR-confirmed SARS-CoV-2 infection or an uninfected control (not recorded which). This specimen consisted of whole blood, obtained at baseline. This receptor chain uses TRBV7-2 and TRBJ2-3; 11 central nucleotides agree with TRBD2. Here is the DNA: TGTGCCAGCAGCCCCCCCCAACTAGCGGGAGTAACAGATACGCAGTATTTT. Translated, this is CASSPPQLAGVTDTQYF.